The 8 T cell receptor beta chains presented below share a single source sample, sequenced in a study of T-cell reconstitution after alpha-beta-depleted transplantation in children. Using unique molecular identifiers, the investigators prepared the TCRbeta library. TCRdb fed the PCR reads into MiXCR, producing one record per CDR3 protein. The sample contains roughly 500,000 distinct CDR3 sequences, under 15% of which appear only once. The sequences come from PBMCs from the stem cell graft donor, collected from the stem cell graft. The receptors here all came from a human donor who donated a stem cell graft to a child with combined immunodeficiency.

V is TRBV12-3 or TRBV12-4 and J is TRBJ1-2; D may be TRBD1 (5 bases). The CDR3 is made up of 13 amino acids. Trimming removed 3 bases from V and 6 bases from J, with 11 bases in between. CDR3 sequence: CASSLGMGDGYTF. The CDR3 DNA reads TGTGCCAGCAGTTTGGGGATGGGGGATGGCTACACCTTC.

This clonotype has at least ten counts. The gene calls are TRBV5-1 and TRBJ2-1; a weak D match, TRBD1 (6 bases). Trimming took off 4 bases at V and 8 bases at J, with 19 bases between the two ends. The germline V gene encodes CDR1 SGHRS and CDR2 YFSETQ. The CDR3 has 15 residues. The CDR3 DNA reads as TGCGCCAGCAGCCCAGGACAGTTGGGTTGGGATGAGCAGTTCTTC. This encodes CASSPGQLGWDEQFF. The complete variable domain, with remaining parts taken from reference TRBV5-1 and TRBJ2-1, reads KAGVTQTPRYLIKTRGQQVTLSCSPISGHRSVSWYQQTPGQGLQFLFEYFSETQRNKGNFPGRFSGRQFSNSRSEMNVSTLELGDSALYLCASSPGQLGWDEQFFGPGTRLTVL.

This clonotype was counted at least ten times. This chain links TRBV27 with TRBJ2-1, with D perhaps TRBD1 or TRBD2 (5 bases each). Trimming took off 6 bases at V and 5 bases at J, with 17 bases between the two ends. The V gene's germline CDR1 is MNHEY and CDR2 SMNVEV (reference sequence). This CDR3 is 15 amino acids long. CDR3 loop: CASSPWWGLNNEQFF. The DNA of the CDR3 is TGTGCCAGCAGCCCTTGGTGGGGGTTAAACAATGAGCAGTTCTTC.

This clonotype was counted between two and nine times. The rearrangement joins TRBV5-1 to TRBJ2-7; possible D gene TRBD1, 5 bases. The germline V and J ends were trimmed by 1 base and 2 bases, with 13 bases remaining between them. CDR3 length equals 15 residues. Germline V gene sequence: CDR1 SGHRS, CDR2 YFSETQ. The CDR3: CASSLLQDLTYEQYF. Written as DNA, the CDR3 is TGCGCCAGCAGCTTGCTACAGGACCTTACCTACGAGCAGTACTTC.

This clonotype was seen ten or more times. At one boundary the junction diverges from the germline segment, which might be a read error. The genes are TRBV12-3 or TRBV12-4 and TRBJ1-5; D possibly corresponds to TRBD1 (6 bases). This CDR3 has 13 residues. DNA for the CDR3: TGCGCCAGCAGCTTACAGGGAAATCAGCCCCAGCATTTT. It yields the protein CASSLQGNQPQHF.

In its sample, this clonotype was seen a few times. The V and J genes are TRBV12-3 or TRBV12-4 and TRBJ2-2; D is unclear. V lost 8 bases and J 1 base, leaving 8 bases between the germline ends. The CDR3 loop spans 13 amino acids. The DNA for the CDR3 is TGTGCCAGCCAGATTGGGAACACCGGGGAGCTGTTTTTT. Its protein is CASQIGNTGELFF.

V gene TRBV19 combines with J gene TRBJ2-3, with 9 bases matching TRBD1. J gave up 4 bases and V 5 bases, and 7 bases lay outside the gene matches. The CDR3 totals 15 residues. The germline CDR1 and CDR2 sequences are LNHDA and SQIVND (reference sequence). The CDR3 protein is CASSPRDREPDTQYF. CDR3 in DNA: TGTGCCAGTAGTCCCCGGGACAGGGAGCCAGATACGCAGTATTTT.

A few counts support this clonotype. V gene TRBV6-2 or TRBV6-3 combines with J gene TRBJ2-3; D might be TRBD1 (5 bases). V lost 4 bases to trimming and J lost 2 bases, with 13 bases between them. This CDR3 has 15 residues. From germline, CDR1 is MNHEY and CDR2 SVGEGT. The CDR3 DNA reads TGTGCCAGCAGTTCCGGGTTAGGGGACACAGATACGCAGTATTTT. As protein: CASSSGLGDTDTQYF.